Presented here are 14 T cell receptor beta chains from one specimen sequenced in a study of blood T cells in healthy people across ages. A sample-barcoded 5' primer and a J-beta primer mix were used in a second PCR of about 7 to 11 cycles. TCRdb redid the calling of the 5' RACE reads with MiXCR, one entry per CDR3 protein. The sample lists approximately 1.5 million distinct CDR3 sequences, 35% to 45% occurring once. The sequencing sample was made of blood. The receptors come from a woman aged 18-35 years in good health.

Of note for this clonotype: Being one base from a much bigger clone, this may be a read error. This rearrangement joins TRBV6-5 to TRBJ1-1; D perhaps matches TRBD1 (5 bases). Per the germline V gene, CDR1 is MNHEY and CDR2 is SVGAGI. The ends were cut back, 8 bases at V and 0 bases at J, with 10 bases in the middle. The length of the CDR3 is 13 residues. CDR3: CASCRGMNTEAFF. The CDR3 DNA reads as TGTGCCAGCTGCCGGGGGATGAACACTGAAGCTTTCTTT.

This clonotype was found a few times. J is TRBJ1-1 and V is TRBV6-6; D ambiguous. The CDR3 contains 12 residues. Germline lookup yields CDR1 MNHNY and CDR2 SVGAGI (reference sequence). Trimming removed 6 bases from V and 9 bases from J, with 14 bases in between. For the CDR3, the DNA is TGTGCCAGCAGGCCCGGACCTCAACAAGCTTTCTTT. Its translation is CASRPGPQQAFF.

This CDR3 reads CASSLERQGVSGYTF. DNA for the CDR3: TGCGCCAGCAGCTTGGAAAGGCAGGGAGTAAGTGGCTACACCTTC. The J gene is TRBJ1-2, the V gene TRBV5-1, with D possibly matching TRBD1 (5 bases). Trimming cost V 0 bases and J 7 bases, with 16 bases left between them. The CDR3 has 15 amino acids. Germline V gives CDR1 SGHRS, CDR2 YFSETQ.

Regarding this clonotype: A junction end diverges from the germline sequence, so it may reflect a read error. This chain connects TRBV6-2 or TRBV6-3 to TRBJ2-7; D may be TRBD1 (6 bases). The assigned J gene may be wrong: the sequence end matches TRBJ2-4 better. Germline V gene sequence: CDR1 MNHEY, CDR2 SVGEGT. This CDR3 spans 14 amino acids. Here the CDR3 DNA reads TGTGTCAGCAGTTACGGGCAGGGGTTGGACATTCAGTACTTC. Protein: CVSSYGQGLDIQYF.

The chain couples TRBV20-1 to TRBJ2-3, with 9 bases matching TRBD1. The CDR3 consists of 16 residues. J was trimmed by 2 bases and V by 0 bases; bases with no gene match: 6. The germline gives CDR1 DFQATT, CDR2 SNEGSKA (reference sequence). CDR3 sequence: CSARDHGTGPTDTQYF. In nucleotides, the CDR3 is TGCAGTGCTAGAGACCATGGGACAGGGCCCACAGATACGCAGTATTTT.

This chain joins TRBV7-2 and TRBJ2-1; D may correspond to TRBD1 or TRBD2 (5 bases each). The CDR3 has 15 residues. The V end was cut by 1 base, the J end by 10 bases, with 17 bases between. Looked up from germline, CDR1 is SGHTA and CDR2 is FQGNSA. DNA of the CDR3: TGTGCCAGCAGCTTAGGTGGGGCGATCAGAGGGGAGCAGTTCTTC. Translation: CASSLGGAIRGEQFF.

The chain is built from TRBV5-1 and TRBJ2-1, with TRBD2 matching over 9 bases. The CDR3 totals 17 residues. Germline V gene sequence: CDR1 SGHRS, CDR2 YFSETQ. V dropped 6 bases and J dropped 2; count of bases not matched to a gene: 12. CDR3 nucleotide sequence: TGCGCCAGCACCCGGGAGTCTAGCGGGGCGGCCTACAATGAGCAGTTCTTC. Translating it yields CASTRESSGAAYNEQFF.

The genes are TRBV2 and TRBJ1-5, with D tentatively TRBD1 (6 bases). The length of the CDR3 is 14 residues. Germline V lookup: CDR1 SNHLY, CDR2 FYNNEI. V was cut by 7 bases and J by 5 bases, with 15 bases left in between. CDR3 region: CASNEQGPDQPQHF. In nucleotides, the CDR3 is TGTGCCAGCAACGAACAGGGTCCAGATCAGCCCCAGCATTTT.

This sequence joins TRBV6-2 or TRBV6-3 and TRBJ1-5; 8 nucleotides line up with TRBD1. After removal of 1 base from V and 7 bases from J, the junction contained 21 bases not matched to a gene. The CDR3 runs 20 residues. Germline CDR1 and CDR2: MNHEY and SVGEGT. CDR3 DNA sequence: TGTGCCAGCAGTTACTGGCCTCCCAGGACGACAGGGGAGTTGGAACAGCCCCAGCATTTT. This sequence encodes CASSYWPPRTTGELEQPQHF.

This clonotype was seen a handful of times. The genes are TRBV10-3 and TRBJ2-5, with a weak D call TRBD1 (6 bases). V was trimmed by 3 bases and J by 1 base, leaving 15 bases between them. CDR3 length: 16 residues. Germline V gene lookup returns CDR1 ENHRY and CDR2 SYGVKD. The CDR3 bases are TGTGCCATCAGTGATCGGGGACAACCCACCCAAGAGACCCAGTACTTC. Translating gives CAISDRGQPTQETQYF.

The genes are TRBV4-3 and TRBJ2-3, with 14 bases matching TRBD2. The CDR3 is made up of 17 amino acids. From germline, CDR1 is LGHNA and CDR2 YSLEER. The ends lost 3 bases at V and 1 base at J; junction bases unmatched: 3. The DNA of the CDR3 is TGCGCCAGCAGCCAGGAGACTAGCGGGGGGGGCACAGATACGCAGTATTTT. Translating it yields CASSQETSGGGTDTQYF.

The rearrangement joins TRBV12-3 or TRBV12-4 to TRBJ2-3; D ambiguous. V was clipped by 4 bases and J by 4 bases, with 9 bases between them. The CDR3 consists of 13 residues. CDR3 sequence: CASSSRRADTQYF. Here the CDR3 DNA reads TGTGCCAGCAGTTCCCGGCGCGCAGATACGCAGTATTTT.

This chain links TRBV3-1 with TRBJ2-7; D is uncertain. The V gene's germline CDR1 is LGHDT and CDR2 YNNKEL (reference sequence). V was pared by 0 bases and J by 3 bases, with 15 bases between. The CDR3 totals 16 residues. For the CDR3, the DNA is TGTGCCAGCAGCCAAGATTATGCTAACCCCCTCTACGAGCAGTACTTC. As protein: CASSQDYANPLYEQYF.

A few counts support this clonotype. This chain links TRBV2 with TRBJ1-1, with a possible D match to TRBD1 (5 bases). The CDR3 is 13 amino acids. V was clipped by 5 bases and J by 5 bases, with 12 bases between them. The V gene's germline CDR1 is SNHLY and CDR2 FYNNEI. The CDR3 DNA sequence: TGTGCCAGCAGTCTGGGGGTTGAGACTGAAGCTTTCTTT. As protein: CASSLGVETEAFF. Looking up the rest from reference TRBV2 and TRBJ1-1 gives the full variable domain: EPEVTQTPSHQVTQMGQEVILRCVPISNHLYFYWYRQILGQKVEFLVSFYNNEISEKSEIFDDQFSVERPDGSNFTLKIRSTKLEDSAMYFCASSLGVETEAFFGQGTRLTVV.